A few counts support the clone carrying this T cell receptor (beta chain). Its antigen is as yet unknown. The V end lost 1 base, the J end lost 3 bases, and 19 bases lay between the germline ends. Germline CDR1 DFQATT, CDR2 SNEGSKA (reference sequence). The CDR3 is 17 residues long. This record comes from a study of blood T cells in healthy people across ages. Study-wide results and caveats: TCR beta diversity, measured per million T cells, fell in a roughly linear way with age. Estimated diversity that came from one million T cells was considered an underestimate.

Through a sample-barcoded 5' primer and a J-beta primer mix, a second PCR was run for roughly 6 to 11 cycles. MiXCR, applied by TCRdb to the 5' RACE reads, yields one record per CDR3 protein. Among roughly 1,700,000 distinct CDR3 sequences, under 30% were seen once, and the ten largest hold 7.7%. The V and J genes are TRBV20-1 and TRBJ2-1, with D maybe TRBD1 (5 bases). This clonotype was obtained from a woman aged 25 to 39 in good health. Sequencing used blood. The CDR3 DNA reads as TGCAGTGCTAGAGGGGGCAGATGGGGAAGCAGCTACAATGAGCAGTTCTTC. This translates into CSARGGRWGSSYNEQFF.